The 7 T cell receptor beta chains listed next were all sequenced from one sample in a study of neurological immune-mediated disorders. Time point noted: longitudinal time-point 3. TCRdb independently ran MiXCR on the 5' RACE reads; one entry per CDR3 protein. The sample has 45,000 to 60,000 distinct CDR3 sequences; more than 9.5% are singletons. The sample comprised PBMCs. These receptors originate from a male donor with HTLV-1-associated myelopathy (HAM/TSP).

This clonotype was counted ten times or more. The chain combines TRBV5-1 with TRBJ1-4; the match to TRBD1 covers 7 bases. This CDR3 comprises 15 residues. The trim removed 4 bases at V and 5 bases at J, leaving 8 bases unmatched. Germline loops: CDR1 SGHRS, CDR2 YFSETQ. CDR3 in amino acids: CASSQTGTANEKLFF. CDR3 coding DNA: TGCGCCAGCAGCCAAACCGGGACAGCAAATGAAAAACTGTTTTTT.

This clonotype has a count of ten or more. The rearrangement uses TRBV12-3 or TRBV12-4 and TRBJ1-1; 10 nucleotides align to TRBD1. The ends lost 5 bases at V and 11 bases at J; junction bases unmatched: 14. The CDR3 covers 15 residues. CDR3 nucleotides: TGTGCCAGCAGTGGACAGACAGGGGGCATGGGATGGGCTTTCTTT. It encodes CASSGQTGGMGWAFF.

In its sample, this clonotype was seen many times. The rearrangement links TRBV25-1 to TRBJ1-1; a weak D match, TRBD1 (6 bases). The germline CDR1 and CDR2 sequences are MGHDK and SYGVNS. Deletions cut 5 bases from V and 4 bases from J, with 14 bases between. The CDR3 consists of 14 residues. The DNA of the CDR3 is TGTGCCAGCAGTTCGCAGGGGTCGTCCACTGAAGCTTTCTTT. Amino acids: CASSSQGSSTEAFF.

The CDR3 DNA follows: TGTGCCAGCATTGGGACGTTAGGGGCCAACGTCCTGACTTTC. As protein: CASIGTLGANVLTF. This chain uses TRBV6-5 with TRBJ2-6; D tentatively fits TRBD1 or TRBD2 (5 bases each). CDR3 length: 14 residues. V dropped 7 bases and J dropped 4 bases, with 11 bases sitting between them. Looked up from germline, CDR1 is MNHEY and CDR2 is SVGAGI.

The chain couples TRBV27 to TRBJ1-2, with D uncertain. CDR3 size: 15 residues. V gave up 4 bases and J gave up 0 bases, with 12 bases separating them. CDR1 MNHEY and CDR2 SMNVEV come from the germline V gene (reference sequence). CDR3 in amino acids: CASSSYLLANYGYTF. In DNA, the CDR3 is TGTGCCAGCAGTTCCTATCTCCTAGCTAACTATGGCTACACCTTC.

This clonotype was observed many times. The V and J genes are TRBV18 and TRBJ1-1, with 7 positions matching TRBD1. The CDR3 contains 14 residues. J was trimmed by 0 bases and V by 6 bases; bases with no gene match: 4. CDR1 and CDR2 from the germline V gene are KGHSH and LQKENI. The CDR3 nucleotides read TGTGCCAGCTCGTGGGGACAGATGAACACTGAAGCTTTCTTT. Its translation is CASSWGQMNTEAFF.

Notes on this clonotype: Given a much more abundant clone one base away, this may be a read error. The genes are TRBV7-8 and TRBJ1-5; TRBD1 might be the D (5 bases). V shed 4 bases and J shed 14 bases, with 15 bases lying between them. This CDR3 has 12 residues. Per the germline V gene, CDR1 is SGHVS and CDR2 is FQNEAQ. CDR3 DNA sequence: TGTGCCAGCAGCTCCTGTACAGGCTGGGAGCATTTT. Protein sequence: CASSSCTGWEHF.